The source of this T cell receptor (beta chain) is a study of CD8 T cells in ankylosing spondylitis. TCRdb fed the 5' RACE reads into MiXCR, producing one record per CDR3 protein. The sample includes around 250,000 distinct CDR3 sequences, about 30% of them seen just once. The sample holds a few counts of this clonotype. This CDR3 has 14 residues. From germline, CDR1 is SGHRS and CDR2 YFSETQ. V was cut by 1 base and J by 0 bases, with 7 bases left in between. Sequencing was carried out using blood, either unsorted or a sorted T cell fraction (not recorded which). This receptor was taken from a male donor with ankylosing spondylitis or in good health (not recorded which). The chain is built from TRBV5-1 and TRBJ1-1; D gene ambiguous. The CDR3 spells CASSLSTLNTEAFF. CDR3 sequence (DNA): TGCGCCAGCAGCTTGTCCACCTTGAACACTGAAGCTTTCTTT.